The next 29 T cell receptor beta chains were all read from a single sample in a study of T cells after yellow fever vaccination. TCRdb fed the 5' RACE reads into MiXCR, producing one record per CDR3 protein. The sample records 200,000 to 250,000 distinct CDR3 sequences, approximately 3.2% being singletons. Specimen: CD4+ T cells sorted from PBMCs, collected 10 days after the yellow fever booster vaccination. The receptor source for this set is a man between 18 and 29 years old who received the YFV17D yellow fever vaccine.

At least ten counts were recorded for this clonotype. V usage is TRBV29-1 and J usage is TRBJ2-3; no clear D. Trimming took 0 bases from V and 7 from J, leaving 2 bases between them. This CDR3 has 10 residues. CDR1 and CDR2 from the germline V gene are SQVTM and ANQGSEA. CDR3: CSVEENTQYF. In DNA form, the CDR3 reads TGCAGCGTTGAAGAAAATACGCAGTATTTT.

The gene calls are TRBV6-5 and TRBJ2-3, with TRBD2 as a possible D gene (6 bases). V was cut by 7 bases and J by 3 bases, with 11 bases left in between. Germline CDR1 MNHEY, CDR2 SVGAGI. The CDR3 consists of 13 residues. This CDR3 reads CASTVGGTDTQYF. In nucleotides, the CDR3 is TGTGCCAGCACGGTCGGGGGAACAGATACGCAGTATTTT.

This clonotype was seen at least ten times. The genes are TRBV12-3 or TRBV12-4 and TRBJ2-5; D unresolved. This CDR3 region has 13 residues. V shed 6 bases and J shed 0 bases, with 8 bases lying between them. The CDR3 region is CASRQAHQETQYF. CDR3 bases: TGTGCCAGCAGGCAGGCTCACCAAGAGACCCAGTACTTC.

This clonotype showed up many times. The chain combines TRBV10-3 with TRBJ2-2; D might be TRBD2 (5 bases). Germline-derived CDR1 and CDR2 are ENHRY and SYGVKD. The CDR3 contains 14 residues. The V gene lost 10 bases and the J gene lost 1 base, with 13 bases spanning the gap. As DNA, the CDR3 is TGTGCCACCTGGACTTCTATGAACACCGGGGAGCTGTTTTTT. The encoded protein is CATWTSMNTGELFF.

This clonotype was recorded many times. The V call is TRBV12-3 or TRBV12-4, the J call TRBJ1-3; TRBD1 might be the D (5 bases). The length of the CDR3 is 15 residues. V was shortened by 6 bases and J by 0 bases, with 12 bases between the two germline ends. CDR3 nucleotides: TGTGCCAGCAGGTACAGGAGTGGCTCTGGAAACACCATATATTTT. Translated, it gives CASRYRSGSGNTIYF.

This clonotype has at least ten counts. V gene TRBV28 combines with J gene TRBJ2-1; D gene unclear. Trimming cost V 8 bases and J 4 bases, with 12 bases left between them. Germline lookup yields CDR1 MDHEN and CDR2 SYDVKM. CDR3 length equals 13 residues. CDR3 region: CASGISGYNEQFF. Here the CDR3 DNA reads TGTGCCAGCGGAATTTCAGGATACAATGAGCAGTTCTTC.

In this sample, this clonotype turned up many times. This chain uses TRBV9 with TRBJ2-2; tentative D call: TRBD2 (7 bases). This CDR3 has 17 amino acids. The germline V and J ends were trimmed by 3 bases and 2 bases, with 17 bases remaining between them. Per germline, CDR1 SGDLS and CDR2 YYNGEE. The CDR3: CASSAEGGAPNTGELFF. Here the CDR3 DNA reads TGTGCCAGCAGCGCCGAGGGGGGGGCCCCTAACACCGGGGAGCTGTTTTTT.

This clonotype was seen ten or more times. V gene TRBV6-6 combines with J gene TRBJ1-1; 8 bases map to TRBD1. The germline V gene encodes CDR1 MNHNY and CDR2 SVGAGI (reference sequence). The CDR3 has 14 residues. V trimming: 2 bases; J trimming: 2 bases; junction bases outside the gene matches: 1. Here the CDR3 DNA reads TGTGCCAGCAGTTACCAGGGGGCAAACACTGAAGCTTTCTTT. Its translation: CASSYQGANTEAFF.

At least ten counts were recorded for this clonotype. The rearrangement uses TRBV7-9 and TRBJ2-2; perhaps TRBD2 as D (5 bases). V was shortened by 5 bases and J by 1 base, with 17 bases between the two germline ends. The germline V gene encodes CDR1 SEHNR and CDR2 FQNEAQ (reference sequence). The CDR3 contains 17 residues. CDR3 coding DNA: TGTGCCAGCAGCAAGAAGACGAGGGCCTTGAACACCGGGGAGCTGTTTTTT. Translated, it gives CASSKKTRALNTGELFF.

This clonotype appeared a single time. The CDR3 DNA follows: TGCGCCAGCAGCTACTTCCCCATCCCTGAGCAGTTCTTC. Translated, it gives CASSYFPIPEQFF. The genes are TRBV5-1 and TRBJ2-1; D remains unclear. Trimming removed 3 bases at V and 9 bases at J, with 13 bases between. Germline CDR1 reads SGHRS; CDR2 reads YFSETQ. The CDR3 spans 13 residues. Full variable domain (remainder filled in from reference TRBV5-1 and TRBJ2-1): KAGVTQTPRYLIKTRGQQVTLSCSPISGHRSVSWYQQTPGQGLQFLFEYFSETQRNKGNFPGRFSGRQFSNSRSEMNVSTLELGDSALYLCASSYFPIPEQFFGPGTRLTVL.

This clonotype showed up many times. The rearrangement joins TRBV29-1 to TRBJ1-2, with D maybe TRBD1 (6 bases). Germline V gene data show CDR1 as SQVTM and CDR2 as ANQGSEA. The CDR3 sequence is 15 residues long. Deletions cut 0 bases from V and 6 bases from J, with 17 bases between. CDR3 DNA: TGCAGCGTTGAAGACCCCGCGGGGGGGCGGGATGGCTACACCTTC. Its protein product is CSVEDPAGGRDGYTF.

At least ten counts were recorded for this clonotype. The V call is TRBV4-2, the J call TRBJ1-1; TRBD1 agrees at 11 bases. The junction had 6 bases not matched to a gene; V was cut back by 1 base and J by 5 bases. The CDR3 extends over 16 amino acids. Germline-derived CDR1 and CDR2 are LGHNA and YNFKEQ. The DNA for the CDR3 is TGTGCCAGCAGCCAAGCCGGGACAGGGGGTTGGACTGAAGCTTTCTTT. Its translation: CASSQAGTGGWTEAFF.

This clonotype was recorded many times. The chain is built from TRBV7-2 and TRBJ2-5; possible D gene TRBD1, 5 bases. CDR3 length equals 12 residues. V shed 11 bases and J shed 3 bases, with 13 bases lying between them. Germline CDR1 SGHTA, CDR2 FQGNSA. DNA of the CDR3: TGTGCCTGCGGCAGGGCCGAAGAGACCCAGTACTTC. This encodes CACGRAEETQYF.

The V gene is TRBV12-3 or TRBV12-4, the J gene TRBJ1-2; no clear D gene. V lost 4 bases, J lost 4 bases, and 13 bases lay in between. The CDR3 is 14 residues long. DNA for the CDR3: TGTGCCAGCAGTTCTTACAGTGGAGCCTATGGCTACACCTTC. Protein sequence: CASSSYSGAYGYTF.

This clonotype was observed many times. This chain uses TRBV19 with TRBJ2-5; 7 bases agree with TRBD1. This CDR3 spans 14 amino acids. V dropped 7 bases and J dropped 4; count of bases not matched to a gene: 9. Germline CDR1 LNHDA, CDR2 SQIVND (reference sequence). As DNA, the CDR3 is TGTGCCAGTAATTACAGGGGTGGGTCAGAGACCCAGTACTTC. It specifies CASNYRGGSETQYF.

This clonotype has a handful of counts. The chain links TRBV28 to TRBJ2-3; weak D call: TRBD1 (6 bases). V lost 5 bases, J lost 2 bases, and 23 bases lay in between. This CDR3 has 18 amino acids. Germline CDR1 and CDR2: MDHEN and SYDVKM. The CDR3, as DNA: TGTGCCAGCAGTGGAGTCAGGGGTCGCGCAGATTTCACAGATACGCAGTATTTT. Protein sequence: CASSGVRGRADFTDTQYF.

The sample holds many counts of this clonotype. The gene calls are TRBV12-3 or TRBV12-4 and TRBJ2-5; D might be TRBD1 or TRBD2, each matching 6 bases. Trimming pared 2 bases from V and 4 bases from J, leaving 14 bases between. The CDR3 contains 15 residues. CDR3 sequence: CASSLMGGRGETQYF. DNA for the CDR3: TGTGCCAGCAGTTTAATGGGGGGCCGGGGAGAGACCCAGTACTTC.

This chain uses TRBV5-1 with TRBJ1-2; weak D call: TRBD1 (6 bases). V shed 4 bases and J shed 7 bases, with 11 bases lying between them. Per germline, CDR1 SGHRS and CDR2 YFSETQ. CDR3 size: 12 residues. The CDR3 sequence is CASSTGTTGYTF. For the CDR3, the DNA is TGCGCCAGCAGCACAGGGACAACTGGCTACACCTTC.

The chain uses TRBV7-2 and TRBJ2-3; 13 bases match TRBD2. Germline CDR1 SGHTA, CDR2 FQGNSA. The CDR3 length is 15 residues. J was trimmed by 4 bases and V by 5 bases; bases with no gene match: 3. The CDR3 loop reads CASSRTSGGADTQYF. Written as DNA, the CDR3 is TGTGCCAGCAGCCGTACTAGCGGGGGGGCAGATACGCAGTATTTT.

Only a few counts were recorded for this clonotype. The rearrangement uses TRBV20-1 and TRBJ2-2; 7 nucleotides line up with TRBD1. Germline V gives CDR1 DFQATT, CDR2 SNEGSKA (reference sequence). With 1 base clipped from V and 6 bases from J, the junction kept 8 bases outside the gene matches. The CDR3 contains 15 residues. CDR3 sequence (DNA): TGCAGTGCTAGAGCCCTGGGGCAGGGGGCCGGGGAGCTGTTTTTT. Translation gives CSARALGQGAGELFF.

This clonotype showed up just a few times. CDR3 in DNA: TGTGCCAGCAGCAAAGGCGTGGGGGCTGACTCCGGGGAGCTGTTTTTT. Its protein product is CASSKGVGADSGELFF. The V gene is TRBV21-1, the J gene TRBJ2-2; the table assigns TRBD1, which was not confirmed against the DNA. TRBV21-1 corresponds to a pseudogene. This CDR3 is built from 16 residues.

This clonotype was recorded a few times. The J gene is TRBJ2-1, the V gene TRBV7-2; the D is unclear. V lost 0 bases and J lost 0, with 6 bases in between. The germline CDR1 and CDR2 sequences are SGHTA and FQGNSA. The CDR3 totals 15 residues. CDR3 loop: CASSLAPHSYNEQFF. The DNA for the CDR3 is TGTGCCAGCAGCTTAGCACCTCACTCCTACAATGAGCAGTTCTTC.

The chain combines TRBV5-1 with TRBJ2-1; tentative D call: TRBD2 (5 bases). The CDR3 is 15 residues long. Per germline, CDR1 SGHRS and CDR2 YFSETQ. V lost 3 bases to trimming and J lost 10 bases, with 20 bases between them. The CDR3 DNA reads TGCGCCAGCAGCTCCTTGGGATCGTCAGACTACGAGCAGTTCTTC. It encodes CASSSLGSSDYEQFF.

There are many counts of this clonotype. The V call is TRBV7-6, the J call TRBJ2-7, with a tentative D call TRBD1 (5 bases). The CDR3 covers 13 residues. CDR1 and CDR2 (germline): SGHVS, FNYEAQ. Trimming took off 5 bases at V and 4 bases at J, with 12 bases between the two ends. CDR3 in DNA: TGTGCCAGCAGCCCTCGGACAAAATACGAGCAGTACTTC. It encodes CASSPRTKYEQYF.

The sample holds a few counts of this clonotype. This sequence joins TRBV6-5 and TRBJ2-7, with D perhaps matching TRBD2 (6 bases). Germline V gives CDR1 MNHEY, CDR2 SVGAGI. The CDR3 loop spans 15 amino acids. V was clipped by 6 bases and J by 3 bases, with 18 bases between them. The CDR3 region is CASSPRLGIDYEQYV. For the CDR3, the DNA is TGTGCCAGCAGCCCCAGACTAGGGATAGACTACGAGCAGTACGTC.

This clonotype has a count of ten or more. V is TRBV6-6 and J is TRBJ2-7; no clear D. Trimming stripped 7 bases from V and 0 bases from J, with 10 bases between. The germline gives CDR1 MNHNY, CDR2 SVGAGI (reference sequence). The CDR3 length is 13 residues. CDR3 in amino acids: CASNPRSSYEQYF. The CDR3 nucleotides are TGTGCCAGCAACCCCCGGAGCTCCTACGAGCAGTACTTC.

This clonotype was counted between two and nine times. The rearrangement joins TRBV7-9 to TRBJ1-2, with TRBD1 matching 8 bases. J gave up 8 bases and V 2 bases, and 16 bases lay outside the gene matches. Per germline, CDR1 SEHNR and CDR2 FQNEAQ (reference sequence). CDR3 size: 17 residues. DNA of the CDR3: TGTGCCAGCAGCTTAACATTGGCAGAACAGGGGGGTCGGGGCTACACCTTC. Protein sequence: CASSLTLAEQGGRGYTF.

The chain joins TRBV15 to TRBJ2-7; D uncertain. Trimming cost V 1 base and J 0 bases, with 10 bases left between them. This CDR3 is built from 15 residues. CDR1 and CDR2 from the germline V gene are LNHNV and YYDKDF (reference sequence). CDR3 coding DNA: TGTGCCACCAGCAGAGGGTTGGGCGGCTCCTACGAGCAGTACGTC. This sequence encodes CATSRGLGGSYEQYV.

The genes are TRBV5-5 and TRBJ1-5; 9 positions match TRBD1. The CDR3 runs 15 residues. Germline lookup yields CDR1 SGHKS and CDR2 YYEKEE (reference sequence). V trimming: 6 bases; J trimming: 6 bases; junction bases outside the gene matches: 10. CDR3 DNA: TGTGCCAGCACCGTAACCGGGACAGGGAGTCAGCCCCAGCATTTT. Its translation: CASTVTGTGSQPQHF.